This TCR beta chain is from a study of shared clonotypes between healthy human individuals. The study, taken as a whole, reports: Non-shared clonotypes showed lower generation probabilities than clonotypes common to all four donors.

The method was immunoSEQ multiplex PCR; TCRdb's version includes in-frame clones alone and lacks a portion of them. The sample lists 760,000 or so clones, around 96% occurring once. Per germline, CDR1 MNHEY and CDR2 SVGAGI. Trimming took off 0 bases at V and 2 bases at J, with 10 bases between the two ends. The CDR3 is made up of 15 amino acids. Naive-designated CD8 cells lacked CD45RO, were positively enriched for CCR7, and omitted terminally differentiated effector memory CD45RA+ cells. Worth noting for this clone: As yet, its antigen is unknown.

The sample taken for sequencing was naive CD8+ T cells sorted from blood. The gene calls are TRBV6-5 and TRBJ1-1; a weak D match, TRBD1 (5 bases). The clonotype originates from a man under 40 in good health. The CDR3 DNA is TGTGCCAGCAGTTACTCGTCGGGACTAAACACTGAAGCTTTCTTT. Translation: CASSYSSGLNTEAFF.